The next 29 T cell receptor beta chains were all read from a single sample in a study of T cells in narcolepsy. Assay used: immunoSEQ multiplex PCR; TCRdb lists only in-frame clones, some missing. The sample shows some 15,000 clones, roughly 72% of them seen only once. The sample was CD45RA- memory CD8+ T cells from PBMCs. These receptors originate from a human donor with narcolepsy.

The rearrangement uses TRBV2 and TRBJ2-1, with TRBD2 as a possible D gene (5 bases). Per germline, CDR1 SNHLY and CDR2 FYNNEI. Between the trimmed V and J ends, which lost 3 bases and 10 bases, there was a span of 10 bases. The CDR3 loop spans 12 amino acids. As DNA, the CDR3 is TGTGCCAGCAGTGATCGAAGAGGGGAGCAGTTCTTC. Translation gives CASSDRRGEQFF.

The chain joins TRBV20-1 to TRBJ2-7; a possible D gene is TRBD2 (6 bases). Germline CDR1 is DFQATT and CDR2 is SNEGSKA (reference sequence). The CDR3 is made up of 11 amino acids. V was cut by 2 bases and J by 5 bases, with 7 bases left in between. The CDR3 region has the DNA TGCAGTGCTAGACCTAGCGACGAGCAGTACTTC. It codes for CSARPSDEQYF.

This clone has more than one count but fewer than ten. The V and J genes are TRBV4-1 and TRBJ2-1, with D tentatively TRBD2 (6 bases). The V gene's germline CDR1 is MGHRA and CDR2 YSYEKL. The CDR3 has 13 amino acids. The V end was cut by 4 bases, the J end by 4 bases, with 8 bases between. The CDR3 DNA reads TGCGCCAGCAGCCTGGGACTGTACAATGAGCAGTTCTTC. This codes for CASSLGLYNEQFF.

By share, this clone counts as medium-sized (0.01 to 0.1%). This chain links TRBV6-6 with TRBJ1-1, with 12 nucleotides matching TRBD1. After removal of 2 bases from V and 7 bases from J, the junction contained 5 bases not matched to a gene. Per germline, CDR1 MNHNY and CDR2 SVGAGI (reference sequence). This CDR3 is built from 15 residues. In DNA, the CDR3 is TGTGCCAGCAGTTACCCCGGGACAGGGGGCAATGAAGCTTTCTTT. As protein: CASSYPGTGGNEAFF.

The J gene is TRBJ2-7, the V gene TRBV4-1; D gene ambiguous. Looked up from germline, CDR1 is MGHRA and CDR2 is YSYEKL. V shed 4 bases and J shed 0 bases, with 10 bases lying between them. The CDR3 has 14 residues. CDR3 region: CASSLYGFSYEQYF. Written as DNA, the CDR3 is TGCGCCAGCAGCCTATATGGATTCTCCTACGAGCAGTACTTC.

The V call is TRBV5-1, the J call TRBJ1-1; possible D gene TRBD1, 5 bases. The CDR3 sequence is 16 residues long. V lost 4 bases to trimming and J lost 1 base, with 17 bases between them. Germline V CDR1 and CDR2: SGHRS, YFSETQ. The CDR3 protein is CASSGGGAATNTEAFF. The CDR3 coding sequence is TGCGCCAGCAGCGGGGGAGGGGCAGCTACGAACACTGAAGCTTTCTTT.

This clone is labeled as medium-sized (0.01 to 0.1%). Different DNA sequences within this sample yield the same CDR3. The chain uses TRBV4-2 and TRBJ1-1; D may be TRBD1 (5 bases). The CDR3 spans 15 residues. Germline lookup yields CDR1 LGHNA and CDR2 YNFKEQ. V lost 1 base and J lost 4, with 13 bases in between. In nucleotides, the CDR3 is TGTGCCAGCAGCCAAGCCAGGACGGGGGGCACTGAAGCTTTCTTT. Translated, it gives CASSQARTGGTEAFF.

This chain connects TRBV25-1 to TRBJ2-7; 10 positions agree with TRBD1. This CDR3 contains 15 residues. Losses at the gene ends were 6 bases for V and 5 bases for J; bases not matched to a gene: 10. The germline V gene encodes CDR1 MGHDK and CDR2 SYGVNS. The CDR3 region has the DNA TGTGCCAGCAGAATCCGGGACAGGGGTTTCCACGAGCAGTACTTC. Translation gives CASRIRDRGFHEQYF.

The chain uses TRBV11-2 and TRBJ2-1; the match to TRBD2 covers 8 bases. CDR1 SGHAT and CDR2 FQNNGV come from the germline V gene. V was pared by 0 bases and J by 5 bases, with 9 bases of the junction left unmatched. The CDR3 covers 17 residues. The CDR3 sequence: CASSLEFGAGVNNEQFF. The CDR3 DNA sequence: TGTGCCAGCAGCTTAGAGTTTGGAGCGGGAGTCAACAATGAGCAGTTCTTC.

This chain joins TRBV15 and TRBJ2-3; TRBD2 might be the D (6 bases). Trimming shortened V by 5 bases and J by 0 bases, and 15 bases separated the two germline ends. This CDR3 is built from 16 residues. The germline V gene encodes CDR1 LNHNV and CDR2 YYDKDF (reference sequence). The CDR3 DNA follows: TGTGCCACCAGCGGGGAGGTAGCAGCTAGCACAGATACGCAGTATTTT. The encoded protein is CATSGEVAASTDTQYF.

The V call is TRBV5-5, the J call TRBJ1-5; tentatively, D is TRBD1 (5 bases). V was shortened by 4 bases and J by 2 bases, with 16 bases between the two germline ends. The CDR3 length is 16 residues. CDR1 and CDR2 (germline): SGHKS, YYEKEE (reference sequence). CDR3 sequence: CASSRGWVWRNQPQHF. The CDR3 nucleotides read TGTGCCAGCAGCCGGGGGTGGGTTTGGCGCAATCAGCCCCAGCATTTT.

This chain links TRBV6-1 with TRBJ1-3; D is possibly TRBD1 (5 bases). The CDR3 is 17 amino acids. V was clipped by 1 base and J by 7 bases, with 20 bases between them. CDR1 is MNHNS, CDR2 SASEGT, per germline. The CDR3 region is CASSEGGATKRRNTIYF. The CDR3 DNA follows: TGTGCCAGCAGTGAAGGAGGGGCGACCAAGCGCCGGAACACCATATATTTT.

This chain links TRBV6-9 with TRBJ2-3, with 7 nucleotides matching TRBD2. J lost 0 bases, V lost 6 bases, and 6 bases had no gene match. The CDR3 contains 15 residues. In germline, CDR1 is MNHGY, CDR2 SVAAGI. CDR3 DNA: TGTGCCAGCAGCTACGGGGGGACTAGCACAGATACGCAGTATTTT. It codes for CASSYGGTSTDTQYF.

This sequence joins TRBV27 and TRBJ1-3; unclear D gene. Germline V gene data show CDR1 as MNHEY and CDR2 as SMNVEV (reference sequence). Trimming took 5 bases from V and 4 from J, leaving 15 bases between them. CDR3 size: 15 residues. The CDR3 coding sequence is TGTGCCAGCAGTGGGAACCGATTCGGGGGAAACACCATATATTTT. It specifies CASSGNRFGGNTIYF.

This chain links TRBV6-6 with TRBJ2-7; 11 positions agree with TRBD2. The germline V gene encodes CDR1 MNHNY and CDR2 SVGAGI (reference sequence). The CDR3 length is 15 residues. V gave up 1 base and J gave up 5 bases; unmatched junction bases: 4. The CDR3 here is CASSYYGTSGHEQYF. CDR3 coding DNA: TGTGCCAGCAGTTACTATGGGACTAGCGGCCACGAGCAGTACTTC.

The chain joins TRBV6-1 to TRBJ2-7; possible D gene TRBD1, 6 bases. V lost 6 bases and J lost 7, with 13 bases in between. Germline V CDR1 and CDR2: MNHNS, SASEGT. The CDR3 consists of 12 residues. The CDR3 DNA reads TGTGCCAGCAGCTGGGACACCGGGGAGCAGTACTTC. Translating it yields CASSWDTGEQYF.

This clone was seen more than once but under ten times. The V gene is TRBV6-5, the J gene TRBJ2-1; 8 positions agree with TRBD1. Germline CDR1 is MNHEY and CDR2 is SVGAGI. The junction had 2 bases not matched to a gene; V was cut back by 2 bases and J by 8 bases. This CDR3 has 13 amino acids. The CDR3 loop reads CASSYDRGDEQFF. In DNA, the CDR3 is TGTGCCAGCAGTTACGACAGGGGAGATGAGCAGTTCTTC.

The rearrangement uses TRBV29-1 and TRBJ1-1; 8 bases fit TRBD1. CDR1 SQVTM and CDR2 ANQGSEA come from the germline V gene. The CDR3 sequence is 15 residues long. The trim removed 1 base at V and 1 base at J, leaving 5 bases unmatched. The CDR3 DNA follows: TGCAGCGTTGAAGCTCGGACAGGGCGGAACACTGAAGCTTTCTTT. This translates into CSVEARTGRNTEAFF. The full variable domain, rest sourced from reference TRBV29-1 and TRBJ1-1, is SAVISQKPSRDICQRGTSLTIQCQVDSQVTMMFWYRQQPGQSLTLIATANQGSEATYESGFVIDKFPISRPNLTFSTLTVSNMSPEDSSIYLCSVEARTGRNTEAFFGQGTRLTVV.

The chain uses TRBV27 and TRBJ2-1, with 8 positions matching TRBD1. Looked up from germline, CDR1 is MNHEY and CDR2 is SMNVEV (reference sequence). The V gene end was trimmed by 9 bases and the J gene end by 5 bases; junction bases not matched to a gene: 9. The CDR3 covers 14 residues. Written as DNA, the CDR3 is TGTGCCAGTGCCTGGACAGGGATAGACAATGAGCAGTTCTTC. Translating it yields CASAWTGIDNEQFF.

The rearrangement links TRBV9 to TRBJ2-3, with 10 nucleotides matching TRBD1. There are 19 residues in the CDR3. Per the germline V gene, CDR1 is SGDLS and CDR2 is YYNGEE. The trim removed 0 bases at V and 4 bases at J, leaving 14 bases unmatched. The DNA for the CDR3 is TGTGCCAGCAGCGTAGTGGAGACAGGGGGCTTTAGAGGGTCAGATACGCAGTATTTT. It specifies CASSVVETGGFRGSDTQYF. Variable domain in full (rest from reference TRBV9 and TRBJ2-3): DSGVTQTPKHLITATGQRVTLRCSPRSGDLSVYWYQQSLDQGLQFLIQYYNGEERAKGNILERFSAQQFPDLHSELNLSSLELGDSALYFCASSVVETGGFRGSDTQYFGPGTRLTVL.

This rearrangement joins TRBV5-1 to TRBJ1-1; D is unclear. The CDR3 has 14 residues. V lost 4 bases to trimming and J lost 3 bases, with 13 bases between them. CDR1 is SGHRS, CDR2 YFSETQ, per germline. The CDR3 loop is CASSVDPGYTEAFF. CDR3 in DNA: TGCGCCAGCAGCGTCGACCCGGGATACACTGAAGCTTTCTTT.

The chain combines TRBV2 with TRBJ2-7, with a possible D match to TRBD2 (5 bases). Looked up from germline, CDR1 is SNHLY and CDR2 is FYNNEI. This CDR3 region has 14 residues. The V and J ends lost 8 bases and 0 bases respectively, with 14 bases between them. CDR3 in DNA: TGTGCCAGCCTTCTCTCAGGACTCTCCTACGAGCAGTACTTC. It codes for CASLLSGLSYEQYF.

CDR3 residues: CASSLALGAEAFF. In DNA, the CDR3 is TGTGCCAGCAGCTTAGCGTTGGGAGCTGAAGCTTTCTTT. The rearrangement uses TRBV7-9 and TRBJ1-1; D remains unclear. From germline, CDR1 is SEHNR and CDR2 FQNEAQ (reference sequence). Trimming cost V 0 bases and J 6 bases, with 8 bases left between them. This CDR3 spans 13 amino acids.

This clone was seen only once. CDR3 coding DNA: TGTGCCAGCAGTCAGGGGGCGGAAAATCAGCCCCAGCATTTT. Protein sequence: CASSQGAENQPQHF. This sequence joins TRBV27 and TRBJ1-5; 8 bases align to TRBD1. The germline gives CDR1 MNHEY, CDR2 SMNVEV (reference sequence). This CDR3 has 14 amino acids. With 5 bases clipped from V and 4 bases from J, the junction kept 4 bases outside the gene matches.

The chain couples TRBV25-1 to TRBJ2-3; 7 bases fit TRBD1. Looked up from germline, CDR1 is MGHDK and CDR2 is SYGVNS. CDR3 length equals 17 residues. After removal of 0 bases from V and 5 bases from J, the junction contained 11 bases not matched to a gene. CDR3 amino acids: CASSEYGTAGFGDTQYF. CDR3 nucleotides: TGTGCCAGCAGTGAATATGGGACAGCCGGTTTTGGAGATACGCAGTATTTT.

The V call is TRBV2, the J call TRBJ1-1; D uncertain. V shed 4 bases and J shed 5 bases, with 2 bases lying between them. The CDR3 consists of 10 residues. The V gene's germline CDR1 is SNHLY and CDR2 FYNNEI. CDR3 loop: CASSVTEAFF. The CDR3, as DNA: TGTGCCAGCAGTGTGACTGAAGCTTTCTTT.

The sample holds a few counts of this clone. This chain joins TRBV10-1 and TRBJ1-1; D uncertain. Trimming took 10 bases from V and 0 from J, leaving 15 bases between them. The CDR3 covers 14 residues. Germline V CDR1 and CDR2: WNHNN, SYGVQD (reference sequence). CDR3: CANPSAFMNTEAFF. The CDR3 DNA follows: TGCGCCAACCCGTCAGCGTTCATGAACACTGAAGCTTTCTTT.

The rearrangement links TRBV6-5 to TRBJ2-3, with D perhaps matching TRBD1 (5 bases). The CDR3 runs to 14 residues. Looked up from germline, CDR1 is MNHEY and CDR2 is SVGAGI. The V gene lost 2 bases and the J gene lost 3 bases, with 9 bases spanning the gap. CDR3 nucleotides: TGTGCCAGCAGTTACGACTCAGGGACAGATACGCAGTATTTT. It codes for CASSYDSGTDTQYF.

V and J are TRBV7-9 and TRBJ2-1; no firm D call. This CDR3 contains 12 residues. Per germline, CDR1 SEHNR and CDR2 FQNEAQ (reference sequence). V lost 5 bases and J 8 bases, leaving 10 bases between the germline ends. The CDR3 region has the DNA TGTGCCAGCAGCCTAGGGAATTATGAGCAGTTCTTC. Protein product: CASSLGNYEQFF.